The next 23 T cell receptor beta chains were all read from a single sample in a study of blood T cell repertoires in COVID-19 (dated by TCRdb to the early 2020s). Libraries were built with the immunoSEQ multiplex PCR assay. This immuneACCESS table, as held by TCRdb, lists in-frame sequences with V and J called but not all clones. Of the missing ones, under half trace to an unresolved V gene in checked studies; the others have no known cause. The sample data list some 310,000 clones, and about nine tenths of these were observed just once. Jointly, the top ten make up 1% of the sample. Sequencing was carried out using peripheral blood. The origin of the receptors is a man aged 50-60 years with active or convalescent COVID-19.

This chain joins TRBV5-4 and TRBJ1-6, with 10 bases aligning to TRBD1. From germline, CDR1 is SGHNT and CDR2 YYREEE (reference sequence). The CDR3 has 15 amino acids. V shed 4 bases, J shed 8 bases, and the junction held 6 bases outside the gene matches. The CDR3 DNA follows: TGTGCCAGCAGCGTAGACAGGGGGCGGCATTCACCCCTCCACTTT. Translated: CASSVDRGRHSPLHF. Together with reference TRBV5-4 and TRBJ1-6, the CDR3 gives the full variable domain: ETGVTQSPTHLIKTRGQQVTLRCSSQSGHNTVSWYQQALGQGPQFIFQYYREEENGRGNFPPRFSGLQFPNYSSELNVNALELDDSALYLCASSVDRGRHSPLHFGNGTRLTVT.

This chain uses TRBV3-1 (or the pseudogene TRBV3-2) with TRBJ1-5; unclear D gene. This CDR3 comprises 13 residues. The V gene's germline CDR1 is LGHDT and CDR2 YNNKEL (reference sequence). The V and J ends lost 0 bases and 11 bases respectively, with 11 bases between them. Here the CDR3 DNA reads TGTGCCAGCAGCCAAGATCCGGGTGGTTCCCAGCATTTT. It translates to CASSQDPGGSQHF.

The chain recombines TRBV28 with TRBJ1-2; D gene uncertain. The V end lost 2 bases, the J end lost 2 bases, and 12 bases lay between the germline ends. Germline CDR1 and CDR2: MDHEN and SYDVKM. This CDR3 has 15 residues. CDR3 sequence: CASSLGFAANYGYTF. The DNA for the CDR3 is TGTGCCAGCAGTTTAGGTTTCGCAGCGAACTATGGCTACACCTTC.

The V and J genes are TRBV10-2 and TRBJ2-1, with 14 bases identical to TRBD2. Germline lookup yields CDR1 WSHSY and CDR2 SAAADI. The CDR3 loop spans 17 amino acids. V lost 11 bases, J lost 5 bases, and 14 bases stayed unmatched. Here the CDR3 DNA reads TGCGCCGCCAAGACTAGCGGGAGGGATCCCACTAACAATGAGCAGTTCTTC. Translation gives CAAKTSGRDPTNNEQFF.

This chain links TRBV9 with TRBJ1-1; TRBD1 agrees at 7 bases. The V segment lost 4 bases and the J segment 1 base; nucleotides outside the gene matches: 7. The CDR3 contains 15 residues. CDR1 is SGDLS and CDR2 is YYNGEE in the germline V gene. CDR3 amino acids: CASSPVGQQNTEAFF. The DNA for the CDR3 is TGTGCCAGCAGCCCGGTGGGACAGCAGAACACTGAAGCTTTCTTT.

The chain uses TRBV30 and TRBJ2-7; 10 nucleotides line up with TRBD2. Germline lookup yields CDR1 GTSNPN and CDR2 SVGIG (reference sequence). V trimming: 2 bases; J trimming: 3 bases; junction bases outside the gene matches: 4. CDR3 size: 14 residues. The CDR3, as DNA: TGTGCCTGGAGTACCGGGACTAGCGTCTACGAGCAGTACTTC. Translated, it gives CAWSTGTSVYEQYF.

The genes are TRBV11-2 and TRBJ1-6, with D perhaps matching TRBD1 (5 bases). The CDR3 runs 14 residues. Germline CDR1 SGHAT, CDR2 FQNNGV. Trimming stripped 1 base from V and 14 bases from J, with 15 bases between. Here the CDR3 DNA reads TGTGCCAGCAGCTTAGTGGGGGGTCGGGAGGCCCTCCACTTT. Its protein is CASSLVGGREALHF.

The rearrangement uses TRBV5-1 and TRBJ2-4, with 7 bases that match TRBD1. CDR3 length: 16 amino acids. The germline gives CDR1 SGHRS, CDR2 YFSETQ. Germline trimming cut 0 bases from V and 5 bases from J; bases unmatched to any gene: 8. The CDR3 loop is CASSLVFAQGENIQYF. Written as DNA, the CDR3 is TGCGCCAGCAGCTTGGTGTTCGCCCAGGGGGAAAACATTCAGTACTTC.

The chain is built from TRBV7-2 and TRBJ1-1, with D unresolved. Trimming stripped 10 bases from V and 7 bases from J, with 13 bases between. Germline CDR1 is SGHTA and CDR2 is FQGNSA. The CDR3 has 11 amino acids. The CDR3 sequence is CATQGGIEAFF. The CDR3 nucleotides read TGTGCCACCCAAGGAGGAATTGAAGCTTTCTTT.

The genes are TRBV29-1 and TRBJ1-2; D perhaps matches TRBD1 (6 bases). V was trimmed by 2 bases and J by 2 bases, leaving 9 bases between them. CDR1 and CDR2 from the germline V gene are SQVTM and ANQGSEA. This CDR3 contains 13 residues. In DNA form, the CDR3 reads TGCAGCGTTGAAAGACAGGAGAACTATGGCTACACCTTC. This sequence encodes CSVERQENYGYTF.

The chain couples TRBV20-1 to TRBJ2-1, with TRBD2 identical over 11 bases. The CDR3 runs 13 residues. The junction had 5 bases not matched to a gene; V was cut back by 3 bases and J by 10 bases. Germline values: CDR1 DFQATT, CDR2 SNEGSKA (reference sequence). For the CDR3, the DNA is TGCAGTGCTAGTAGCGGGGGGGCACGAGAGCAGTTCTTC. Its protein product is CSASSGGAREQFF.

This CDR3 is CASSGDGGNIQYF. The DNA for the CDR3 is TGTGCCAGCTCAGGGGACGGAGGAAACATTCAGTACTTC. The chain recombines TRBV6-5 with TRBJ2-4, with a tentative D call TRBD1 (6 bases). Trimming stripped 8 bases from V and 6 bases from J, with 14 bases between. Germline CDR1 MNHEY, CDR2 SVGAGI. The CDR3 has 13 amino acids.

This rearrangement joins TRBV30 to TRBJ2-7, with 13 bases identical to TRBD2. Trimming cost V 1 base and J 4 bases; bases outside gene matches: 13. From germline, CDR1 is GTSNPN and CDR2 SVGIG (reference sequence). This CDR3 spans 18 amino acids. The CDR3 bases are TGTGCCTGGAGTGGTATACTAGCGGGGGGGAGGATTTGGTACGAGCAGTACTTC. Its protein product is CAWSGILAGGRIWYEQYF.

The rearrangement links TRBV2 to TRBJ2-3; D ambiguous. CDR3 length: 13 amino acids. The germline V gene encodes CDR1 SNHLY and CDR2 FYNNEI. V lost 4 bases to trimming and J lost 1 base, with 6 bases between them. CDR3 loop: CASSAYGTDTQYF. CDR3 sequence (DNA): TGTGCCAGCAGTGCGTATGGCACAGATACGCAGTATTTT. Together with reference TRBV2 and TRBJ2-3, the CDR3 gives the full variable domain: EPEVTQTPSHQVTQMGQEVILRCVPISNHLYFYWYRQILGQKVEFLVSFYNNEISEKSEIFDDQFSVERPDGSNFTLKIRSTKLEDSAMYFCASSAYGTDTQYFGPGTRLTVL.

The rearrangement uses TRBV7-3 and TRBJ2-7, with TRBD1 matching over 8 bases. The J segment lost 3 bases and the V segment lost 4 bases, leaving 2 bases of the junction unmatched. This CDR3 spans 13 amino acids. The germline CDR1 and CDR2 sequences are SGHTA and FQGTGA. The CDR3 reads CASSSGTGYEQYF. The DNA for the CDR3 is TGTGCCAGCAGCTCCGGGACAGGCTACGAGCAGTACTTC.

The gene calls are TRBV3-1 (or the pseudogene TRBV3-2) and TRBJ1-1; unclear D gene. The CDR3 contains 17 residues. Germline V gene lookup returns CDR1 LGHDT and CDR2 YNNKEL (reference sequence). Deletions cut 0 bases from V and 0 bases from J, with 14 bases between. The CDR3 DNA reads as TGTGCCAGCAGCCAAGAAAGAAGGGAGTTAATGAACACTGAAGCTTTCTTT. This sequence encodes CASSQERRELMNTEAFF.

The chain has TRBV7-2 and TRBJ2-1; 10 bases map to TRBD2. The CDR3 sequence is 17 residues long. CDR1 and CDR2 from the germline V gene are SGHTA and FQGNSA. The J segment lost 5 bases and the V segment lost 6 bases, leaving 13 bases of the junction unmatched. CDR3 sequence: CASSSNAYSGGNNEQFF. The CDR3 bases are TGTGCCAGCAGTTCCAACGCGTATAGCGGGGGGAACAATGAGCAGTTCTTC.

The rearrangement uses TRBV19 and TRBJ1-1, with D tentatively TRBD1 (6 bases). CDR3 length: 19 amino acids. Trimming cost V 6 bases and J 1 base, with 27 bases left between them. Germline CDR1 LNHDA, CDR2 SQIVND (reference sequence). The CDR3 DNA sequence: TGTGCCAGTAGAGCGCTGCGGGGGCCTTCTCAGGACCAGAACACTGAAGCTTTCTTT. Its translation: CASRALRGPSQDQNTEAFF.

V is TRBV15 and J is TRBJ2-7; no clear D gene. Trimming removed 0 bases at V and 2 bases at J, with 14 bases between. CDR1 LNHNV and CDR2 YYDKDF come from the germline V gene (reference sequence). The CDR3 has 16 amino acids. The DNA of the CDR3 is TGTGCCACCAGCAGAGAGTTCTCCGGGTCTACCTACGAGCAGTACTTC. Translated: CATSREFSGSTYEQYF.

This chain uses TRBV6-6 with TRBJ1-2; unclear D gene. There are 15 residues in the CDR3. Trimming shortened V by 2 bases and J by 8 bases, and 18 bases separated the two germline ends. From germline, CDR1 is MNHNY and CDR2 SVGAGI (reference sequence). The CDR3 DNA follows: TGTGCCAGCAGTTACCCGTCTATCAGCAGCGTAGGCTACACCTTC. Translation: CASSYPSISSVGYTF.

The V gene is TRBV19, the J gene TRBJ1-2, with TRBD1 as a possible D gene (6 bases). The V gene's germline CDR1 is LNHDA and CDR2 SQIVND (reference sequence). The CDR3 sequence is 17 residues long. V dropped 5 bases and J dropped 0 bases, with 19 bases sitting between them. CDR3 sequence (DNA): TGTGCCAGTAGTTTGGACAGATACGATATTTCTAACTATGGCTACACCTTC. It codes for CASSLDRYDISNYGYTF.

On this clone: Within the sample, other DNA sequences also encode this same CDR3. The V gene is TRBV18, the J gene TRBJ2-5, with 7 bases that match TRBD1. This CDR3 spans 13 amino acids. CDR1 and CDR2 (germline): KGHSH, LQKENI. The J segment lost 2 bases and the V segment lost 3 bases, leaving 0 bases of the junction unmatched. In nucleotides, the CDR3 is TGTGCCAGCTCACCGGGACAGCAAGAGACCCAGTACTTC. Its translation: CASSPGQQETQYF.

The V call is TRBV11-2, the J call TRBJ2-7, with 12 bases fitting TRBD2. Germline V gene sequence: CDR1 SGHAT, CDR2 FQNNGV. V dropped 5 bases and J dropped 0; count of bases not matched to a gene: 14. CDR3 length: 19 amino acids. CDR3 residues: CASSRTAGLAGLSSYEQYF. The CDR3, as DNA: TGTGCCAGCAGCCGAACGGCAGGACTAGCGGGGCTTAGCTCCTACGAGCAGTACTTC.